These 21 T cell receptor beta chains share one sample of origin, sequenced in a study of blood T cell repertoires in COVID-19. TCRdb's copy holds only in-frame clones and misses some; the assay was immunoSEQ multiplex PCR. The data contain fewer than 90,000 clones, around four fifths of them singletons. The sample taken for sequencing was peripheral blood. All receptors come from a human donor in a cohort sampled during active COVID-19.

CDR3 in DNA: TGTGCCAGCAGCTTAGACGCGGCTCAGCCCCAGCATTTT. Encoded protein: CASSLDAAQPQHF. V is TRBV7-8 and J is TRBJ1-5, with D uncertain. In germline, CDR1 is SGHVS, CDR2 FQNEAQ. The CDR3 totals 13 residues. The ends were cut back, 1 base at V and 6 bases at J, with 7 bases in the middle.

V and J are TRBV28 and TRBJ1-1; possible D gene TRBD1, 5 bases. CDR3 length: 14 amino acids. CDR1 MDHEN and CDR2 SYDVKM come from the germline V gene. V was shortened by 6 bases and J by 7 bases, with 18 bases between the two germline ends. CDR3 protein: CASRAGPNNYEAFF. The CDR3 DNA reads as TGTGCCAGCAGGGCGGGACCAAATAACTATGAAGCTTTCTTT.

V gene TRBV9 combines with J gene TRBJ2-3, with D possibly being TRBD2 (6 bases). There are 15 residues in the CDR3. The V and J ends lost 4 bases and 0 bases respectively, with 12 bases between them. Germline V gives CDR1 SGDLS, CDR2 YYNGEE. The DNA of the CDR3 is TGTGCCAGCAGCTCCGTAGCGGCTAGCACAGATACGCAGTATTTT. Residues: CASSSVAASTDTQYF.

This clone has only a few counts. The chain links TRBV7-6 to TRBJ1-2, with D possibly being TRBD1 (5 bases). V was cut by 2 bases and J by 8 bases, with 15 bases left in between. Germline CDR1 SGHVS, CDR2 FNYEAQ. The CDR3 is 14 residues long. CDR3 sequence (DNA): TGTGCCAGCAGCTTATCGTCAGGGAATGACGGCTACACCTTC. The encoded protein is CASSLSSGNDGYTF.

The chain recombines TRBV25-1 with TRBJ1-1; no firm D call. Germline V gene sequence: CDR1 MGHDK, CDR2 SYGVNS. Trimming left V 10 bases short and J 2 bases short, with 17 bases between. This CDR3 is 14 amino acids long. The CDR3 coding sequence is TGTGCCACGGAAGTGGCGGGAATCAACACTGAAGCTTTCTTT. Its translation: CATEVAGINTEAFF.

This clone was counted between two and nine times. The chain recombines TRBV9 with TRBJ2-2, with 11 bases that match TRBD2. J lost 4 bases, V lost 8 bases, and 7 bases had no gene match. Germline-derived CDR1 and CDR2 are SGDLS and YYNGEE. The CDR3 is made up of 15 amino acids. CDR3 DNA sequence: TGTGCCAGTAGACCGGGACTAGCGGTCACCGGGGAGCTGTTTTTT. Residues: CASRPGLAVTGELFF.

The chain employs TRBV11-2 and TRBJ2-3, with D maybe TRBD1 (5 bases). The CDR3 covers 17 residues. V gave up 3 bases and J gave up 4 bases, with 20 bases separating them. Germline CDR1 is SGHAT and CDR2 is FQNNGV. The CDR3 DNA sequence: TGTGCCAGCAGCTTCAGTCTGACAGACCTTTCCCCAGATACGCAGTATTTT. This codes for CASSFSLTDLSPDTQYF.

The chain links TRBV7-2 to TRBJ2-7, with 8 bases that match TRBD2. CDR3 length equals 14 residues. Per germline, CDR1 SGHTA and CDR2 FQGNSA. The J segment lost 2 bases and the V segment lost 3 bases, leaving 3 bases of the junction unmatched. The DNA for the CDR3 is TGTGCCAGCAGCTTCTCGGGAGGGCCCTACGAGCAGTACTTC. This encodes CASSFSGGPYEQYF.

V gene TRBV30 combines with J gene TRBJ1-2; TRBD1 is a possible D gene (6 bases). CDR3 length: 13 amino acids. The ends were cut back, 4 bases at V and 7 bases at J, with 16 bases in the middle. CDR1 is GTSNPN and CDR2 is SVGIG in the germline V gene (reference sequence). The CDR3 spells CAWTKGVGGGYTF. The CDR3 DNA is TGTGCCTGGACCAAGGGGGTCGGCGGTGGCTACACCTTC.

This clone was counted once. This chain uses TRBV29-1 with TRBJ2-1, with TRBD1 matching 7 bases. Trimming removed 6 bases from V and 3 bases from J; junction bases left unmatched: 11. The CDR3 consists of 15 residues. Per the germline V gene, CDR1 is SQVTM and CDR2 is ANQGSEA. The CDR3 region has the DNA TGCAGCGTACCGAGGGACAGCATGAACTACAATGAGCAGTTCTTC. It yields the protein CSVPRDSMNYNEQFF.

The rearrangement links TRBV7-9 to TRBJ1-3; the D is unclear. The V gene lost 1 base and the J gene lost 0 bases, with 7 bases spanning the gap. CDR1 and CDR2 (germline): SEHNR, FQNEAQ (reference sequence). The CDR3 sequence is 15 residues long. CDR3 nucleotides: TGTGCCAGCAGCTTAGGGGCGGGCTCTGGAAACACCATATATTTT. The encoded protein is CASSLGAGSGNTIYF. Combining the CDR3 with reference TRBV7-9 and TRBJ1-3 gives the whole variable domain DTGVSQNPRHKITKRGQNVTFRCDPISEHNRLYWYRQTLGQGPEFLTYFQNEAQLEKSRLLSDRFSAERPKGSFSTLEIQRTEQGDSAMYLCASSLGAGSGNTIYFGEGSWLTVV.

The chain joins TRBV7-9 to TRBJ2-7; 7 nucleotides line up with TRBD1. The CDR3 length is 16 residues. V was clipped by 5 bases and J by 1 base; unmatched bases: 11. The germline V gene has CDR1 SEHNR and CDR2 FQNEAQ (reference sequence). DNA for the CDR3: TGTGCCAGCAGCACTAACCGGGACAGCATATCCTACGAGCAGTACTTC. Translating it yields CASSTNRDSISYEQYF.

V usage is TRBV6-5 and J usage is TRBJ2-7, with TRBD1 as a possible D gene (5 bases). Trimming pared 0 bases from V and 3 bases from J, leaving 15 bases between. The CDR3 runs to 16 residues. Germline CDR1 and CDR2: MNHEY and SVGAGI. The DNA of the CDR3 is TGTGCCAGCAGTTACTCCCAGCGTCGGACACTCTACGAGCAGTACTTC. The encoded protein is CASSYSQRRTLYEQYF.

This clone was seen a few times. The rearrangement uses TRBV27 and TRBJ1-2; 9 positions match TRBD1. CDR1 MNHEY and CDR2 SMNVEV come from the germline V gene (reference sequence). J was trimmed by 4 bases and V by 6 bases; bases with no gene match: 3. The CDR3 is made up of 13 amino acids. The CDR3 coding sequence is TGTGCCAGCAGGCCGGGACAGGGCTATGGCTACACCTTC. Residues: CASRPGQGYGYTF.

The chain links TRBV7-8 to TRBJ1-6; 10 nucleotides match TRBD1. V trimming: 5 bases; J trimming: 10 bases; junction bases outside the gene matches: 11. The V gene's germline CDR1 is SGHVS and CDR2 FQNEAQ. This CDR3 region has 16 residues. CDR3 residues: CASSVGGQGVWSPLHF. DNA of the CDR3: TGTGCCAGCAGCGTGGGAGGACAGGGGGTGTGGTCACCCCTCCACTTT.

The chain joins TRBV3-1 (or the pseudogene TRBV3-2) to TRBJ2-1; unclear D gene. The ends were cut back, 2 bases at V and 14 bases at J, with 13 bases in the middle. The CDR3 is 12 residues long. CDR1 and CDR2 from the germline V gene are LGHDT and YNNKEL (reference sequence). For the CDR3, the DNA is TGTGCCAGCAGCCAAAACTCTAGAAGTAAGTTCTTC. Translated: CASSQNSRSKFF.

The V call is TRBV5-1, the J call TRBJ2-2, with 10 nucleotides matching TRBD2. CDR3 length equals 16 residues. The V gene end was trimmed by 4 bases and the J gene end by 1 base; junction bases not matched to a gene: 4. The V gene's germline CDR1 is SGHRS and CDR2 YFSETQ. The DNA of the CDR3 is TGCGCCAGCAGCATCGGACTAGCGGTGAACACCGGGGAGCTGTTTTTT. Protein sequence: CASSIGLAVNTGELFF.

This sequence joins TRBV19 and TRBJ1-1, with 9 nucleotides matching TRBD1. This CDR3 has 12 amino acids. In germline, CDR1 is LNHDA, CDR2 SQIVND (reference sequence). Trimming at V came to 10 bases and at J to 5 bases, leaving 5 bases not matched to a gene. The CDR3 region is CATGQGRTEAFF. CDR3 bases: TGTGCCACGGGACAGGGAAGGACTGAAGCTTTCTTT.

This chain connects TRBV18 to TRBJ2-1, with unresolved D. Germline loops: CDR1 KGHSH, CDR2 LQKENI. The V gene lost 2 bases and the J gene lost 3 bases, with 11 bases spanning the gap. The length of the CDR3 is 15 residues. This CDR3 is CASSPAPSIYNEQFF. The CDR3 DNA sequence: TGTGCCAGCTCACCAGCCCCGTCTATCTACAATGAGCAGTTCTTC.

The chain is built from TRBV19 and TRBJ1-6, with D possibly being TRBD1 (5 bases). Deletions cut 6 bases from V and 0 bases from J, with 12 bases between. The CDR3 length is 16 residues. Germline loops: CDR1 LNHDA, CDR2 SQIVND (reference sequence). CDR3 DNA: TGTGCCAGTAGGAGGACACCGAGCTCCTATAATTCACCCCTCCACTTT. Translation gives CASRRTPSSYNSPLHF.

The chain carries TRBV18 and TRBJ1-1, with D possibly matching TRBD1 (6 bases). Germline V lookup: CDR1 KGHSH, CDR2 LQKENI. This CDR3 comprises 12 residues. V was clipped by 3 bases and J by 7 bases, with 9 bases between them. The CDR3 nucleotides read TGTGCCAGCTCACCCAGGGGCAGTGAAGCTTTCTTT. Protein: CASSPRGSEAFF.